The present TCR beta chain was sequenced within a study of blood T cells in healthy people across ages. The CDR3 loop spans 13 amino acids. Germline values: CDR1 ENHRY, CDR2 SYGVKD. Trimming removed 6 bases at V and 1 base at J, with 9 bases between. Alongside a J-beta primer mix, a sample-barcoded 5' primer served in a second PCR lasting about 7 to 12 cycles. A single record per CDR3 protein comes from TCRdb applying MiXCR to the 5' RACE reads. The table includes roughly 700,000 distinct CDR3 sequences, around 48% detected once. The rearrangement links TRBV10-3 to TRBJ1-1; D may be TRBD1 (6 bases). This TCR was recovered from a woman aged 55-70 years in good health. The source material was blood. The CDR3 bases are TGTGCCATCAGCTCAGGGGCGAACACTGAAGCTTTCTTT. Its translation is CAISSGANTEAFF.